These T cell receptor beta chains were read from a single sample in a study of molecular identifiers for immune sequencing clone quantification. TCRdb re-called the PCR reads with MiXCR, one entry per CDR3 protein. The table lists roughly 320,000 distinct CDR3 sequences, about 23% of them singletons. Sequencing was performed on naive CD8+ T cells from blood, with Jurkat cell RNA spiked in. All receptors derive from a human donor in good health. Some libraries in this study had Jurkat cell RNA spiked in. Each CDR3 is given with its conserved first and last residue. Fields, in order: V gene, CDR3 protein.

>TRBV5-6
CAGSLAAGRDAFF
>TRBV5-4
CASSLGVNPGNTIYF
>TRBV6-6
CASRSWRGRYGYTF
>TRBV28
CASRVRGQETQYF
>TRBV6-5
CASSRSAGAGGPLNTGELFF
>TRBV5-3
CASSQKTEAFF
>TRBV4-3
CASSPTRDSYQPQHF
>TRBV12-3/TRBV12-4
CASSFPGVEGYTF
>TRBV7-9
CASSYYNEKLFF
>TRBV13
CASSGLRGGVNTEAFF
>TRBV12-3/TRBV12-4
CASSFGRQGTDTQYF
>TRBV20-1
CSANSWPTGITEAFF
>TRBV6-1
CASSVPTSGVQETQYF
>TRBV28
CASRPQAPEAFF
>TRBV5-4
CASSLGQPATYEQYF
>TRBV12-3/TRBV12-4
CASSLLARGNTIYF
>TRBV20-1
CSASGMLSGNTIYF
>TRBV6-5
CASSPWTGETYGYTF
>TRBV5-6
CASSLTGVSGNTIYF
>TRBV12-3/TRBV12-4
CASNTGRNQPQHF
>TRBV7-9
CASSPSAELATYEQYF
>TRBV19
CASSMSGGQYNEQFF
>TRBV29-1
CSVVRETGLGGYTF
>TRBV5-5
CASSFGTGGTDTQYF
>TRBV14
CASSQGGGWLEAFF
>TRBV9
CASSFSDRGYEQYF
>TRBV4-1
CASSQAKGMNTEAFF
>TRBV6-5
CASSPADSTEAFF
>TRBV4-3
CASSQLVLQGLQVEKLFF
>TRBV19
CASSYRDSETYEQYF
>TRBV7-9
CASSPRGAGSTDTQYF
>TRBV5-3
CASSQNTETFF
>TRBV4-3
CASSQETGAWDYEQYF
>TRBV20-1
CSAVDRGRDTQYF
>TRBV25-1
CASSGLTGSNYEQYF
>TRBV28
CATTGGGEKLFF
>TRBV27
CASSLTWGGPYEQYF
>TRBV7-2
CASSLDLVSTDTQYF
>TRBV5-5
CASSLDPDEQYF
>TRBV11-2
CASSLGPRSYNEQFF
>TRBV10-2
CASSDQTGTGRTKNIQYF
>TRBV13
CASSPQGERYSYEQYF
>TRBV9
CASSGRDYTQYF
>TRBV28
CASSSPTGAWETQYF
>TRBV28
CASRSPGVSNQPQHF
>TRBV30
CAWSTVVGASSYNEQFF
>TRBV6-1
CASSVEGLAKNIQYF
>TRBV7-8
CASTIARYNEQFF
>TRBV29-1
CSVQAPRGAFF
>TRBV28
CASSSTWASGNEQFF
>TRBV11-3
CASSIDTGGLYEQYF
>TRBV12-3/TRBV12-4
CASTLGGGGELFF
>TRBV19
CASSMVGPYNEQFF
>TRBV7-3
CASSPNSRTRDQGQQYF
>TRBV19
CASLDRPIDVIWPYYGYTF
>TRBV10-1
CASSRDRTPYEQYF
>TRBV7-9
CASSQEAESSYNEQFF